One and the same sample provided the 13 T cell receptor beta chains below, sequenced in a study of shared clonotypes between healthy human individuals. Produced via immunoSEQ multiplex PCR; TCRdb's table is partial and in-frame only. The sample lists millions of clones; approximately 95% were seen once. Sequencing used naive CD4+ T cells from PBMCs. The sample's subset: CD45RA+ positively selected. The receptors here all came from a man younger than 35 in good health. Some clones in this sample may be carry-over from other donors' samples.

The V call is TRBV28, the J call TRBJ2-7; D is perhaps TRBD1 (5 bases). V gave up 4 bases and J gave up 2 bases, with 9 bases separating them. Germline loops: CDR1 MDHEN, CDR2 SYDVKM. The CDR3 extends over 13 amino acids. CDR3 sequence (DNA): TGTGCCAGCAGTTCAGGGTCCCCCTACGAGCAGTACTTC. Translating gives CASSSGSPYEQYF. Variable domain in full (rest from reference TRBV28 and TRBJ2-7): DVKVTQSSRYLVKRTGEKVFLECVQDMDHENMFWYRQDPGLGLRLIYFSYDVKMKEKGDIPEGYSVSREKKERFSLILESASTNQTSMYLCASSSGSPYEQYFGPGTRLTVT.

For this clone: Other DNA variants within this sample encode the same CDR3. The chain recombines TRBV20-1 with TRBJ2-5, with D possibly being TRBD1 (5 bases). Trimming pared 1 base from V and 5 bases from J, leaving 5 bases between. The CDR3 sequence is 11 residues long. Germline V gene sequence: CDR1 DFQATT, CDR2 SNEGSKA (reference sequence). CDR3 protein: CSARAGETQYF. The CDR3 region has the DNA TGCAGTGCTAGAGCAGGGGAGACCCAGTACTTC.

In its sample, this clone was seen a few times. The V gene is TRBV7-3, the J gene TRBJ1-3; D is ambiguous. The CDR3 loop spans 13 amino acids. V shed 5 bases and J shed 3 bases, with 8 bases lying between them. Looked up from germline, CDR1 is SGHTA and CDR2 is FQGTGA. CDR3 bases: TGTGCCAGCAGCCCGCCAAATGGAAACACCATATATTTT. Its protein is CASSPPNGNTIYF. The full variable domain, in which reference TRBV7-3 and TRBJ1-3 provide the parts outside the CDR3, is GAGVSQTPSNKVTEKGKYVELRCDPISGHTALYWYRQSLGQGPEFLIYFQGTGAADDSGLPNDRFFAVRPEGSVSTLKIQRTERGDSAVYLCASSPPNGNTIYFGEGSWLTVV.

The rearrangement uses TRBV15 and TRBJ1-2; 7 positions agree with TRBD1. Trimming at V came to 0 bases and at J to 7 bases, leaving 8 bases not matched to a gene. Germline CDR1 LNHNV, CDR2 YYDKDF (reference sequence). This CDR3 has 15 amino acids. In DNA form, the CDR3 reads TGTGCCACCAGCAGAGAACCGGGACAGTTTTTTGGCTACACCTTC. Its translation: CATSREPGQFFGYTF. Combining the CDR3 with reference TRBV15 and TRBJ1-2 gives the whole variable domain DAMVIQNPRYQVTQFGKPVTLSCSQTLNHNVMYWYQQKSSQAPKLLFHYYDKDFNNEADTPDNFQSRRPNTSFCFLDIRSPGLGDTAMYLCATSREPGQFFGYTFGSGTRLTVV.

Remarks on this clone: This sample also contains other DNA sequences that code for the same CDR3. This chain uses TRBV18 with TRBJ2-5; D not certain. Between the trimmed V and J ends, which lost 2 bases and 3 bases, there was a span of 7 bases. The CDR3 loop spans 13 amino acids. In germline, CDR1 is KGHSH, CDR2 LQKENI. The CDR3 coding sequence is TGTGCCAGCTCACCAGAGCTAGAAGAGACCCAGTACTTC. It is translated as CASSPELEETQYF.

The chain combines TRBV19 with TRBJ2-5; TRBD1 aligns across 7 bases. Looked up from germline, CDR1 is LNHDA and CDR2 is SQIVND (reference sequence). CDR3 length equals 15 residues. The junction had 9 bases not matched to a gene; V was cut back by 4 bases and J by 4 bases. CDR3 loop: CASSRQGGRGETQYF. CDR3 bases: TGTGCCAGTAGTAGACAGGGTGGAAGGGGAGAGACCCAGTACTTC.

This sequence joins TRBV4-1 and TRBJ1-2; D ambiguous. Germline CDR1 is MGHRA and CDR2 is YSYEKL. V was pared by 2 bases and J by 8 bases, with 27 bases between. CDR3 length equals 18 residues. CDR3 nucleotide sequence: TGCGCCAGCAGCCAAAGCTTGTTAGACCGGGAGGGTCTGGGCGGCTACACCTTC. Protein: CASSQSLLDREGLGGYTF.

This rearrangement joins TRBV9 to TRBJ2-3; D is ambiguous. V shed 4 bases and J shed 1 base, with 10 bases lying between them. The CDR3 has 14 residues. The germline gives CDR1 SGDLS, CDR2 YYNGEE. Here the CDR3 DNA reads TGTGCCAGCAGCTTGGGCGGTCGCACAGATACGCAGTATTTT. Protein sequence: CASSLGGRTDTQYF.

V usage is TRBV5-1 and J usage is TRBJ2-1; 7 nucleotides agree with TRBD2. This CDR3 spans 14 amino acids. The germline V gene encodes CDR1 SGHRS and CDR2 YFSETQ. Germline trimming cut 0 bases from V and 9 bases from J; bases unmatched to any gene: 6. The CDR3 nucleotides are TGCGCCAGCAGCTTGGGACTAGCCCCAGGTGAGCAGTTCTTC. It codes for CASSLGLAPGEQFF.

The V call is TRBV15, the J call TRBJ2-1, with TRBD1 matching over 8 bases. The V gene's germline CDR1 is LNHNV and CDR2 YYDKDF (reference sequence). Trimming took 3 bases from V and 7 from J; bases not matched to a gene: 8. This CDR3 comprises 15 residues. The CDR3 DNA follows: TGTGCCACCAGCAGGACAGGGGATGCTAGGAATGAGCAGTTCTTC. Its translation: CATSRTGDARNEQFF.

The rearrangement uses TRBV5-1 and TRBJ2-1; the match to TRBD2 covers 9 bases. The germline gives CDR1 SGHRS, CDR2 YFSETQ. V lost 4 bases and J lost 6; bases outside the gene matches: 14. The CDR3 consists of 17 residues. The CDR3 loop is CASSPRFLREGPNEQFF. CDR3 DNA: TGCGCCAGCAGCCCCCGATTTTTGCGGGAGGGGCCCAATGAGCAGTTCTTC.

V is TRBV18 and J is TRBJ2-1; TRBD1 might be the D (7 bases). The CDR3 has 16 residues. Germline values: CDR1 KGHSH, CDR2 LQKENI. Trimming removed 8 bases at V and 3 bases at J, with 20 bases between. The CDR3 protein is CASQVEGAGNYNEQFF. The CDR3 nucleotides read TGTGCCAGCCAAGTCGAGGGGGCGGGGAACTACAATGAGCAGTTCTTC.

This clone was counted only a few times. V and J are TRBV29-1 and TRBJ2-7, with 10 bases identical to TRBD2. The CDR3 runs to 14 residues. V trimming: 4 bases; J trimming: 3 bases; junction bases outside the gene matches: 6. Germline values: CDR1 SQVTM, CDR2 ANQGSEA. This CDR3 is CSVVKAGGLYEQYF. CDR3 nucleotides: TGCAGCGTTGTAAAAGCGGGAGGGCTCTACGAGCAGTACTTC.